This is a list of T cell receptor beta chains from one sample in a study of a mutant IDH1 vaccine in newly diagnosed glioma. The antigens these receptors bind are not known. Measured with immunoSEQ multiplex PCR; TCRdb has only the in-frame clones, and not every one. The sample lists about 94,000 clones; nearly 90% were seen once. The source was PBMCs, collected from a glioma patient whose treatment included an IDH1 peptide vaccine. Receptor source: a woman aged 45-60 years with glioma. Both conserved end residues are part of each CDR3. Each record gives: clone size, D gene, V gene, J gene, CDR3 protein. A D gene is named only where the DNA matches it firmly. Clone size is not always given. Where it is, it says once, few, many or a class for expanded clones.

.	TRBD1	TRBV4-1	TRBJ1-4	CASSHGTGGLGTNEKLFF
.	TRBD2	TRBV19	TRBJ2-7	CASNSGRAPYEQYF
.	.	TRBV11-2	TRBJ2-6	CASKPPGSGANVLTF
.	.	TRBV5-6	TRBJ2-7	CASSLIGYTWAEQYF
.	TRBD1	TRBV5-4	TRBJ1-1	CASSPEGAPMNTEAFF
.	.	TRBV10-3	TRBJ1-6	CAIRGLGFDSPLHF
.	.	TRBV11-2	TRBJ2-7	CASSLELASTYEQYF
once	TRBD1	TRBV6-6	TRBJ2-7	CASSYSAGTGHPEQYF
few	.	TRBV5-1	TRBJ1-1	CASSLEGVEAFF
.	TRBD1	TRBV30	TRBJ1-2	CAWSVRDRLIGYTF
.	.	TRBV6-6	TRBJ2-7	CASRAGTQGEQYF
few	TRBD1	TRBV5-1	TRBJ1-5	CATGQGKSSSNQPQHF
.	.	TRBV2	TRBJ2-7	CASSDYRDPYEQYF
.	.	TRBV4-1	TRBJ1-5	CASSPVPGARNQPQHF
.	.	TRBV4-1	TRBJ1-5	CASSQEGAGRQPQHF
.	TRBD1	TRBV6-1	TRBJ2-7	CASSEPGQGVDEQYF
.	TRBD1	TRBV6-5	TRBJ2-7	CASSYWKPTGEYEQYF